The following is a T cell receptor (beta chain) sequence with its context. Antigen specificity is unknown. The source of the sample is a study of cytotoxic CD8 clonotypes in ibrutinib-treated CLL. Assay used: immunoSEQ multiplex PCR; TCRdb lists only in-frame clones, some missing. The sample consists of fewer than 400,000 clones, over 60% of them appearing once. Regarding the study as a whole: Measured clonality at baseline was greater than in age-matched healthy donors and tracked with circulating CD8+ T-cell counts. Higher clonality was seen at ibrutinib response and a return toward baseline at progression.

Sequenced here: PBMCs, sampled after 36 months of ibrutinib treatment. The TCR originated in a human donor with chronic lymphocytic leukemia.

The CDR3 sequence is CASSLDGHEQFF. The CDR3, as DNA: TGTGCCAGCAGCCTGGACGGCCATGAGCAGTTCTTC. The genes are TRBV5-4 and TRBJ2-1; D not certain. V lost 4 bases to trimming and J lost 8 bases, with 10 bases between them. This CDR3 spans 12 amino acids. Looked up from germline, CDR1 is SGHNT and CDR2 is YYREEE (reference sequence).